The T cell receptor (beta chain) described here comes from a study of blood T cell repertoires in COVID-19. The repertoire was sequenced with immunoSEQ multiplex PCR; TCRdb's copy has only in-frame clones and lacks some. Of roughly 70,000 clones listed, 80% to 90% are singletons. V gave up 3 bases and J gave up 4 bases, with 10 bases separating them. CDR3 length equals 13 residues. The V gene's germline CDR1 is SGDLS and CDR2 YYNGEE. V and J are TRBV9 and TRBJ1-2; possibly TRBD1 for D (6 bases). The clonotype comes from a woman older than 75 with active or convalescent COVID-19. Sequences were obtained from peripheral blood. The CDR3 spells CASSEGGGYGYTF. The CDR3 DNA sequence: TGTGCCAGCAGCGAGGGAGGGGGCTATGGCTACACCTTC.